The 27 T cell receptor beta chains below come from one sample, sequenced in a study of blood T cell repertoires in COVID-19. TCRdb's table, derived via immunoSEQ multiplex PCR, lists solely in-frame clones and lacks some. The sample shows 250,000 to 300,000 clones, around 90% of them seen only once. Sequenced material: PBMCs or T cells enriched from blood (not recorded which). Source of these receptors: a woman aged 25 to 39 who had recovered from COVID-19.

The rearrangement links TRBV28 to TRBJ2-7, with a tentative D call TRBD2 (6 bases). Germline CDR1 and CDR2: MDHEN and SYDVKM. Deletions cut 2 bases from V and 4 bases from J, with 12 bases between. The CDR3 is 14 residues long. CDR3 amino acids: CASSLSGTGYEQYF. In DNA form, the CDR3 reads TGTGCCAGCAGTTTAAGTGGGACTGGTTACGAGCAGTACTTC.

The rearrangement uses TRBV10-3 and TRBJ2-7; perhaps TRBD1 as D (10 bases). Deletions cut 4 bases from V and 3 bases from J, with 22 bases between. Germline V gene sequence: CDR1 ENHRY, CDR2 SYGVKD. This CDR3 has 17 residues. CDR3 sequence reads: CAISGQGADSGSYEQYF. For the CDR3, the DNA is TGTGCCATCAGTGGACAGGGGGCGGATAGCGGGAGCTACGAGCAGTACTTC.

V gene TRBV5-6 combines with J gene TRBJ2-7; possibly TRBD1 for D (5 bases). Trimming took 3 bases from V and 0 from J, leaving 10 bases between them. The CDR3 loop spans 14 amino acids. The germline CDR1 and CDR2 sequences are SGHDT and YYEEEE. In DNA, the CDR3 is TGTGCCAGCAGCTGGGGCCCGGGCTCCTACGAGCAGTACTTC. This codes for CASSWGPGSYEQYF.

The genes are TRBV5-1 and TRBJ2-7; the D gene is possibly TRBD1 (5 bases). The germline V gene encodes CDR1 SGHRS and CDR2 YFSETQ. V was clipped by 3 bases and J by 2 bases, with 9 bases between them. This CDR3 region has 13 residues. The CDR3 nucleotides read TGCGCCAGCAGCTGGCAGGGAACCTACGAGCAGTACTTC. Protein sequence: CASSWQGTYEQYF.

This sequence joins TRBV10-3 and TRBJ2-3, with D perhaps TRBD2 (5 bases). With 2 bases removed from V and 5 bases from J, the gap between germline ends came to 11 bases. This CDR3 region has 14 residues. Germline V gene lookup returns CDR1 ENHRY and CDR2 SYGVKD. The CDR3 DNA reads TGTGCCATCAGTGAGCGGGGAGTTGGAGATACGCAGTATTTT. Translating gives CAISERGVGDTQYF.

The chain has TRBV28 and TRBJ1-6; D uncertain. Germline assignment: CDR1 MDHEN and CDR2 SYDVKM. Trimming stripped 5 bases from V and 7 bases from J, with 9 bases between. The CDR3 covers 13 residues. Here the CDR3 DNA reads TGTGCCAGCAGTCCCAGGCCCAATTCACCCCTCCACTTT. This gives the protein CASSPRPNSPLHF.

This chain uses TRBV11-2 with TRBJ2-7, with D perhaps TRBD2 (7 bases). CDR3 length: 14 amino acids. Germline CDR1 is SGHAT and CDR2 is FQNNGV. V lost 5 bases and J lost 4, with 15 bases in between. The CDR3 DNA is TGTGCCAGCAGCCTCCAAGGGGGGGGGTACGAGCAGTACTTC. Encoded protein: CASSLQGGGYEQYF.

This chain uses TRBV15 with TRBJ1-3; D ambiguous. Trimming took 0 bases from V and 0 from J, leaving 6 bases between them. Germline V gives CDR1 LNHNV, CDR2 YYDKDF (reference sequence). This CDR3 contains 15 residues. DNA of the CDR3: TGTGCCACCAGCAGAGACAGGTTCTCTGGAAACACCATATATTTT. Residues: CATSRDRFSGNTIYF.

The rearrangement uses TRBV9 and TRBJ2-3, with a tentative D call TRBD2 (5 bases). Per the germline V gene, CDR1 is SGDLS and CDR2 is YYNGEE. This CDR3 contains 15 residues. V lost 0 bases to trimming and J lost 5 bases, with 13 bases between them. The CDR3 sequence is CASSVGGLRVDTQYF. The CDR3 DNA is TGTGCCAGCAGCGTAGGGGGATTGAGGGTAGATACGCAGTATTTT.

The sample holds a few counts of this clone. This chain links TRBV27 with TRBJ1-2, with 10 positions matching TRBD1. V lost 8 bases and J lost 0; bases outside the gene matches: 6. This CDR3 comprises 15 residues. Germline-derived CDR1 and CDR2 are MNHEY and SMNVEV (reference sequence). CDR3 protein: CASRDRGLANYGYTF. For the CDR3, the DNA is TGTGCCAGCCGGGACAGGGGACTCGCTAACTATGGCTACACCTTC.

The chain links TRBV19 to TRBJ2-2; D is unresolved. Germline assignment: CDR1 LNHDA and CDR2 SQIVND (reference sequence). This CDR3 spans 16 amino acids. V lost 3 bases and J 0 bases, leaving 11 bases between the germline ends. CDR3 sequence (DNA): TGTGCCAGTAGTATGGCAAACACCGCGAACACCGGGGAGCTGTTTTTT. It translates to CASSMANTANTGELFF.

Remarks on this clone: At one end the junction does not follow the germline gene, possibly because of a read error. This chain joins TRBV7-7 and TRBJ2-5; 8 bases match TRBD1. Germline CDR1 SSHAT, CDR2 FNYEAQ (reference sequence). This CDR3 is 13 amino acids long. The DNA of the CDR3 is TGTGCTAGCAGCCGACAGGGGAGGGAGACCCAGTACTTC. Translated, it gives CASSRQGRETQYF.

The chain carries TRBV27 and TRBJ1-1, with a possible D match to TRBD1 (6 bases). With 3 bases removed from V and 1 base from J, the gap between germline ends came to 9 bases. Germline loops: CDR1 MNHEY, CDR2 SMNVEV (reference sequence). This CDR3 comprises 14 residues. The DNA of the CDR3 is TGTGCCAGCAGTTTGCGGGGGGCGAACACTGAAGCTTTCTTT. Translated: CASSLRGANTEAFF.

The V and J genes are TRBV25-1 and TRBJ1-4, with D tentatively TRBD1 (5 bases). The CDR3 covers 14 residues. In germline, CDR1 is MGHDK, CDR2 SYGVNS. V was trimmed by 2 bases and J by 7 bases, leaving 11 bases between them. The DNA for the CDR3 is TGTGCCAGCAGTGAAGGGGGGATGAGTGAAAAACTGTTTTTT. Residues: CASSEGGMSEKLFF.

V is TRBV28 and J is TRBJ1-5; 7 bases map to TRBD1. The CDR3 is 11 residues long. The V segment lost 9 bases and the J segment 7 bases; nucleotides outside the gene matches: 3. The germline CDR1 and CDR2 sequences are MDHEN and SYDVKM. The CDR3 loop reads CASQGVQPQHF. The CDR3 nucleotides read TGTGCCAGTCAGGGGGTCCAGCCCCAGCATTTT.

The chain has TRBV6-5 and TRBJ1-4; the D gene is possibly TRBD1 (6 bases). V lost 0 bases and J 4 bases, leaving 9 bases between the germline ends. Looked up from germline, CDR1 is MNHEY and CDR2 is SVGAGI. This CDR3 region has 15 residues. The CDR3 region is CASSYSTGINEKLFF. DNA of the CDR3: TGTGCCAGCAGTTACTCCACAGGGATTAATGAAAAACTGTTTTTT.

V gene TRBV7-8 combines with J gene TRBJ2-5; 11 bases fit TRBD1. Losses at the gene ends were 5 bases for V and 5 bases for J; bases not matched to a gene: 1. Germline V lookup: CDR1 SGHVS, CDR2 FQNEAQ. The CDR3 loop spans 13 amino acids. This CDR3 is CASSGDRGETQYF. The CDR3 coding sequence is TGTGCCAGCAGCGGGGACAGGGGGGAGACCCAGTACTTC.

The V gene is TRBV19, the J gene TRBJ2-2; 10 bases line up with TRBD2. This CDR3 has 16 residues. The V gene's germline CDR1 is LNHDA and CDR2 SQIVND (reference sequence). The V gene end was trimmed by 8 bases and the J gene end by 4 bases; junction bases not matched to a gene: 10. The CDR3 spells CASEDGSGRATGELFF. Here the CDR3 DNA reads TGTGCCAGTGAGGACGGGAGCGGGAGGGCCACCGGGGAGCTGTTTTTT.

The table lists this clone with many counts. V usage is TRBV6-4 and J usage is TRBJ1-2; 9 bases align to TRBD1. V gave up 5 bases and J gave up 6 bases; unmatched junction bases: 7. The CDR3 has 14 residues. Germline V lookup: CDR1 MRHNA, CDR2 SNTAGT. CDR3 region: CASSSGTGTDGYTF. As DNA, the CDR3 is TGTGCCAGCAGTTCTGGGACAGGGACGGATGGCTACACCTTC.

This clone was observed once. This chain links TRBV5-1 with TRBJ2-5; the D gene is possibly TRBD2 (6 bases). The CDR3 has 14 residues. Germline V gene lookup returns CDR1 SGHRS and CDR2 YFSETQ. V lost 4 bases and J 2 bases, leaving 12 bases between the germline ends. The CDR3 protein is CASSPPGLQETQYF. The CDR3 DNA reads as TGCGCCAGCAGCCCGCCGGGACTGCAAGAGACCCAGTACTTC.

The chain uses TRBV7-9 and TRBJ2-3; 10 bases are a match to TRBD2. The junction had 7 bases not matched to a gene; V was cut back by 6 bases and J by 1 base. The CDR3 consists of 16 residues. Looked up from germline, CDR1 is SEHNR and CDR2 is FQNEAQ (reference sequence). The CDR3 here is CASRPASGSRTDTQYF. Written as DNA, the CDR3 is TGTGCCAGCAGACCTGCTAGCGGGAGTCGCACAGATACGCAGTATTTT.

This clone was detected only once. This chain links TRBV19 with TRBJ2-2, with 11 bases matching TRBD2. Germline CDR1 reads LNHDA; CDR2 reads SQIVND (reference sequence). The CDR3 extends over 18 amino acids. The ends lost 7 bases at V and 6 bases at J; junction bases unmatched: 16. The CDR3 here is CASNRLAGNSPRSGELFF. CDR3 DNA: TGTGCCAGTAACAGACTAGCGGGAAATTCCCCAAGATCCGGGGAGCTGTTTTTT.

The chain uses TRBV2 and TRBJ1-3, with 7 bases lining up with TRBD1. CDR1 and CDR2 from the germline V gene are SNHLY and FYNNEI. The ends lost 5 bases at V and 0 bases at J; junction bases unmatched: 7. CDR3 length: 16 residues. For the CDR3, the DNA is TGTGCCAGCAGTCGAGAGGGACAGCTCTCTGGAAACACCATATATTTT. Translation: CASSREGQLSGNTIYF. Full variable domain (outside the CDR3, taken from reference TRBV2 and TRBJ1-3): EPEVTQTPSHQVTQMGQEVILRCVPISNHLYFYWYRQILGQKVEFLVSFYNNEISEKSEIFDDQFSVERPDGSNFTLKIRSTKLEDSAMYFCASSREGQLSGNTIYFGEGSWLTVV.

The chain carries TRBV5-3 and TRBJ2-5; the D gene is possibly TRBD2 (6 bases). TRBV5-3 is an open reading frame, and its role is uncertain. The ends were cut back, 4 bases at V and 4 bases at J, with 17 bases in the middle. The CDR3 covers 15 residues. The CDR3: CARSPTGKEGETQYF. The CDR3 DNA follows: TGTGCCAGAAGCCCAACCGGCAAGGAGGGAGAGACCCAGTACTTC.

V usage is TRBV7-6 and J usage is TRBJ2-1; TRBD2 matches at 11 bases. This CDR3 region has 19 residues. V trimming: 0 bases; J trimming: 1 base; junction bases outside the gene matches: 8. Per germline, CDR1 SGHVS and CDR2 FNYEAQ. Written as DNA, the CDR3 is TGTGCCAGCAGCTTAGCGGGGCGAATAGCGGGAGGGTCCTACAATGAGCAGTTCTTC. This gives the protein CASSLAGRIAGGSYNEQFF.

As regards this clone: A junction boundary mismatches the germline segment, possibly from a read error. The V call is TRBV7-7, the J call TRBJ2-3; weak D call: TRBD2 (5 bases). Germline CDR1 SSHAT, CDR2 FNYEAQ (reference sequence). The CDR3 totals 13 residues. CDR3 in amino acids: CASSAHSGDTQYF. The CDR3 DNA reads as TGTGCTAGCAGCGCCCATTCGGGGGATACGCAGTATTTT. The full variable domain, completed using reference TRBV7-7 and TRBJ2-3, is GAGVSQSPRYKVTKRGQDVTLRCDPISSHATLYWYQQALGQGPEFLTYFNYEAQPDKSGLPSDRFSAERPEGSISTLTIQRTEQRDSAMYRCASSAHSGDTQYFGPGTRLTVL.

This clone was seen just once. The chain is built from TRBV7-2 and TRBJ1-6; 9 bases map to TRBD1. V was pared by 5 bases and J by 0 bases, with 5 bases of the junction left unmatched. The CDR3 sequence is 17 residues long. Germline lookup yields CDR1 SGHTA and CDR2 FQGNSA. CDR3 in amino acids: CASSPGQGSSYNSPLHF. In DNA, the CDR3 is TGTGCCAGCAGCCCGGGACAGGGAAGCTCCTATAATTCACCCCTCCACTTT.